Following are 5 T cell receptor beta chains from one sample sequenced in a study of regulatory T cells in long-lasting Graves disease. In building TCR beta libraries, iRepertoire HTBI primers were used together with Arm-PCR of CDR3 regions. TCRdb re-called the multiplex PCR reads with MiXCR, one entry per CDR3 protein. The sample yields some 250,000 distinct CDR3 sequences, 20% to 25% seen once. The time point: newly diagnosed GD, antithyroid drugs for less than 3 months. Making the TCR library involved RNA that had been extracted from PBMCs. This specimen was peripheral blood mononuclear cells (PBMCs), taken at new diagnosis, from a patient treated with antithyroid drugs. These TCRs come from a female donor with Graves disease.

V is TRBV10-3 and J is TRBJ2-1; 12 bases are a match to TRBD2. Unmatched junction bases numbered 8, after V lost 5 bases and J lost 0 bases. The CDR3 covers 18 residues. Germline V gene lookup returns CDR1 ENHRY and CDR2 SYGVKD. The CDR3 spells CAISTGLAGQSSYNEQFF. Written as DNA, the CDR3 is TGTGCCATCAGTACCGGACTAGCGGGACAGAGCTCCTACAATGAGCAGTTCTTC.

The table lists this clonotype with many counts. The rearrangement links TRBV30 to TRBJ1-1; D is perhaps TRBD1 (5 bases). The V and J ends lost 4 bases and 4 bases respectively, with 13 bases between them. The CDR3 is 13 residues long. Germline CDR1 and CDR2: GTSNPN and SVGIG (reference sequence). This CDR3 reads CAWMSTAGTEAFF. For the CDR3, the DNA is TGTGCCTGGATGTCGACAGCGGGCACTGAAGCTTTCTTT.

This clonotype appeared many times. The chain employs TRBV6-2 or TRBV6-3 and TRBJ2-3; a weak D match, TRBD2 (5 bases). V lost 11 bases and J 4 bases, leaving 13 bases between the germline ends. The germline gives CDR1 MNHEY, CDR2 SVGEGT. The CDR3 loop spans 12 amino acids. CDR3 DNA sequence: TGTGCCTCCTGGAAACTAGCAGATACGCAGTATTTT. It specifies CASWKLADTQYF.

With respect to this clonotype: This likely traces to a read error, being one base from a far larger clone. The chain couples TRBV5-8 to TRBJ2-7; 7 bases are a match to TRBD1. The CDR3 contains 16 residues. J gave up 3 bases and V 5 bases, and 14 bases lay outside the gene matches. The germline V gene has CDR1 SGHTS and CDR2 YDEGEE. CDR3 loop: CASSLSGQRDSYEQYF. The CDR3 bases are TGTGCCAGCAGTCTCTCCGGCCAACGGGACAGCTACGAGCAGTACTTC.

This clonotype came up many times. This chain links TRBV7-2 with TRBJ2-1, with D unresolved. The CDR3 loop spans 12 amino acids. Germline V lookup: CDR1 SGHTA, CDR2 FQGNSA. Between the trimmed V and J ends, which lost 3 bases and 8 bases, there was a span of 8 bases. This CDR3 reads CASSFDTDEQFF. The CDR3 DNA reads TGTGCCAGCAGCTTCGACACCGATGAGCAGTTCTTC.